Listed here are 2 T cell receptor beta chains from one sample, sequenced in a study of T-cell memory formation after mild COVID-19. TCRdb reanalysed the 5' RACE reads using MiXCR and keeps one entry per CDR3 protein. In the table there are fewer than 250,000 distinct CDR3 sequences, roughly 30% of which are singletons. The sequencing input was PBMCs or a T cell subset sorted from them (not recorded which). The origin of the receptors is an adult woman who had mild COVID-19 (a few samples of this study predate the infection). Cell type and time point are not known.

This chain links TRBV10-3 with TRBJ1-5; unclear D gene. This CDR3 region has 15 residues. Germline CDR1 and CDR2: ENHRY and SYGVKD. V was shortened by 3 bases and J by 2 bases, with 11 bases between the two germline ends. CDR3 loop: CAISDWDFGNQPQHF. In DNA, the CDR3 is TGTGCCATCAGTGATTGGGATTTCGGCAATCAGCCCCAGCATTTT.

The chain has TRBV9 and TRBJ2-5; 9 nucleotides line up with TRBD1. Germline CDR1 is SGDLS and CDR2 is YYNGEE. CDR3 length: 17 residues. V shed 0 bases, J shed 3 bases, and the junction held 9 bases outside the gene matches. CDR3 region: CASSVGVRGQGEETQYF. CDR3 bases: TGTGCCAGCAGCGTAGGGGTGAGGGGACAGGGCGAAGAGACCCAGTACTTC.